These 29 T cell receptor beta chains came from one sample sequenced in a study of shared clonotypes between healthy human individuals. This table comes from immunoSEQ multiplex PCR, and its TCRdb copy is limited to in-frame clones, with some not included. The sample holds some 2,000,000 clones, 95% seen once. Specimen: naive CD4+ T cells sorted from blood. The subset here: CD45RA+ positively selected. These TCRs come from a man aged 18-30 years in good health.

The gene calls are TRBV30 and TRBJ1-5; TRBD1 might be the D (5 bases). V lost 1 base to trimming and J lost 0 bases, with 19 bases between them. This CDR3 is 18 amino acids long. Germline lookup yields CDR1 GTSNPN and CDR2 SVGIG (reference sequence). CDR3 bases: TGTGCCTGGAGTGCCTCGCGGACAAGAATTTATAGCAATCAGCCCCAGCATTTT. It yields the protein CAWSASRTRIYSNQPQHF.

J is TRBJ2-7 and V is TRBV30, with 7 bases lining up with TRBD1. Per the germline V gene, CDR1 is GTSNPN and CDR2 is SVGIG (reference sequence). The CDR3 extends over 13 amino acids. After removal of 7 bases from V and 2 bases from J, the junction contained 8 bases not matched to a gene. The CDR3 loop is CASSRDRTYEQYF. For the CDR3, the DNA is TGTGCCTCCTCCCGGGACAGAACCTACGAGCAGTACTTC.

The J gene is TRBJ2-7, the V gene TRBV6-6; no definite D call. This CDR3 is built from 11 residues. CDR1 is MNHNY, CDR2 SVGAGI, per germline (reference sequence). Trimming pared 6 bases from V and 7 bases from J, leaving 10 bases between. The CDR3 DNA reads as TGTGCCAGCAGCTCCGGACCGGAGCAGTACTTC. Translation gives CASSSGPEQYF.

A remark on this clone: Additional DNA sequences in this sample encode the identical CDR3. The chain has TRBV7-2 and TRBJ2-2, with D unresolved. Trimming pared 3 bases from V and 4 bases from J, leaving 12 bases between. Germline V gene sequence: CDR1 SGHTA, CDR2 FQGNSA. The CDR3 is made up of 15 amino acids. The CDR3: CASSLGSGSTGELFF. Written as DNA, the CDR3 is TGTGCCAGCAGCTTGGGGTCCGGGTCCACCGGGGAGCTGTTTTTT. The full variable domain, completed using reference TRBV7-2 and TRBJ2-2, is GAGVSQSPSNKVTEKGKDVELRCDPISGHTALYWYRQSLGQGLEFLIYFQGNSAPDKSGLPSDRFSAERTGGSVSTLTIQRTQQEDSAVYLCASSLGSGSTGELFFGEGSRLTVL.

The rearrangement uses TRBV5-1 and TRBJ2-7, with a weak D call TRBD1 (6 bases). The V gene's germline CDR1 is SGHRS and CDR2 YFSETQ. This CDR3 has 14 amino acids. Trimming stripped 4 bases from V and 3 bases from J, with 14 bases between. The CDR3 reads CASSVTGQGYEQYF. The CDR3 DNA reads TGCGCCAGCAGCGTGACAGGTCAGGGCTACGAGCAGTACTTC.

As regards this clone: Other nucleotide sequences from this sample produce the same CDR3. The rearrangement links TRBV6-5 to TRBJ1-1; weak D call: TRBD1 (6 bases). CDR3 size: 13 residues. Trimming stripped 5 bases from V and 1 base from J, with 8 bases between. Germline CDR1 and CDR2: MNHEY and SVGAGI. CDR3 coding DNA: TGTGCCAGCAGTAGGGGGGGGAACACTGAAGCTTTCTTT. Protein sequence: CASSRGGNTEAFF.

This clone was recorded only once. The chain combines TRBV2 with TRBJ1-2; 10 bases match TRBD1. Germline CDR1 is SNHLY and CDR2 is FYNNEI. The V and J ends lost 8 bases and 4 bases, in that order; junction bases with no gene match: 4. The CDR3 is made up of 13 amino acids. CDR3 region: CASEDRGFYGYTF. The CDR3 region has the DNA TGTGCCAGCGAGGACAGGGGGTTCTATGGCTACACCTTC.

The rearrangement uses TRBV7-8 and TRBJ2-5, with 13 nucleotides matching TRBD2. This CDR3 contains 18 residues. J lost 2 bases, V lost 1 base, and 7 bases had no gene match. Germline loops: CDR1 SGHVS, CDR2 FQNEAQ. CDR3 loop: CASSLGLAGGGLQETQYF. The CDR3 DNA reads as TGTGCCAGCAGCTTAGGACTAGCGGGAGGAGGGTTACAAGAGACCCAGTACTTC.

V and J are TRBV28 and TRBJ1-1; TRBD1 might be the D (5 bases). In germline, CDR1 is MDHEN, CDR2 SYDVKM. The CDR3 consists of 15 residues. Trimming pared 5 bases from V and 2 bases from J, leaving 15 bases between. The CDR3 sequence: CASSLETALNTEAFF. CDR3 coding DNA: TGTGCCAGCAGTCTGGAGACAGCACTCAACACTGAAGCTTTCTTT.

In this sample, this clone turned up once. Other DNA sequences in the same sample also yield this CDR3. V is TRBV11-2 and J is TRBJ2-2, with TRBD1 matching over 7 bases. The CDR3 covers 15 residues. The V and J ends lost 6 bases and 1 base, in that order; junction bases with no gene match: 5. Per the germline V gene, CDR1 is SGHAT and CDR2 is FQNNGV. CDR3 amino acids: CASSPTGKNTGELFF. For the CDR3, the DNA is TGTGCCAGCAGTCCGACAGGGAAGAACACCGGGGAGCTGTTTTTT.

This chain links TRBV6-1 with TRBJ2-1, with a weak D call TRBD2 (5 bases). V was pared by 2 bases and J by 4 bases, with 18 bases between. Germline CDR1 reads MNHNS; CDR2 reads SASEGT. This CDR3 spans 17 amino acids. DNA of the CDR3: TGTGCCAGCAGTGAACCACTTGTGGGAGCGGCGTACAATGAGCAGTTCTTC. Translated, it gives CASSEPLVGAAYNEQFF.

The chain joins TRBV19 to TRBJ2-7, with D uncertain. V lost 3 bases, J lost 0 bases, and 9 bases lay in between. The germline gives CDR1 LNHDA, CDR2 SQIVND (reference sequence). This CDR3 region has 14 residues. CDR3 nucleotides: TGTGCCAGTAGTATCAGACACGACTCCTACGAGCAGTACTTC. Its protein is CASSIRHDSYEQYF. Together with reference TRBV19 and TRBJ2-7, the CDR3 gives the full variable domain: DGGITQSPKYLFRKEGQNVTLSCEQNLNHDAMYWYRQDPGQGLRLIYYSQIVNDFQKGDIAEGYSVSREKKESFPLTVTSAQKNPTAFYLCASSIRHDSYEQYFGPGTRLTVT.

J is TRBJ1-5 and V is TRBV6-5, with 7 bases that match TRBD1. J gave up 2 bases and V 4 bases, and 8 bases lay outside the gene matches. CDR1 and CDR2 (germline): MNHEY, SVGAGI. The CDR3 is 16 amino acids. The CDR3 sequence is CASSWTGGDGNQPQHF. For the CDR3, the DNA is TGTGCCAGCAGTTGGACAGGTGGTGACGGCAATCAGCCCCAGCATTTT.

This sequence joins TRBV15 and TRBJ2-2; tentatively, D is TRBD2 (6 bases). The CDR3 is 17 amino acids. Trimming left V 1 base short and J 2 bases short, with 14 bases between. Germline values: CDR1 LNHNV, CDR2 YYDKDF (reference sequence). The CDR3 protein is CATSRVPGVSNTGELFF. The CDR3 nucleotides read TGTGCCACCAGCAGAGTTCCGGGGGTTTCTAACACCGGGGAGCTGTTTTTT. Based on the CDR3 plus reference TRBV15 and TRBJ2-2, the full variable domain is DAMVIQNPRYQVTQFGKPVTLSCSQTLNHNVMYWYQQKSSQAPKLLFHYYDKDFNNEADTPDNFQSRRPNTSFCFLDIRSPGLGDTAMYLCATSRVPGVSNTGELFFGEGSRLTVL.

CDR3: CAWLAGGADTQYF. CDR3 nucleotide sequence: TGTGCCTGGCTAGCGGGGGGGGCAGATACGCAGTATTTT. The J gene is TRBJ2-3, the V gene TRBV30; the match to TRBD2 covers 12 bases. This CDR3 has 13 amino acids. Germline V gene lookup returns CDR1 GTSNPN and CDR2 SVGIG (reference sequence). The ends lost 5 bases at V and 4 bases at J; junction bases unmatched: 1.

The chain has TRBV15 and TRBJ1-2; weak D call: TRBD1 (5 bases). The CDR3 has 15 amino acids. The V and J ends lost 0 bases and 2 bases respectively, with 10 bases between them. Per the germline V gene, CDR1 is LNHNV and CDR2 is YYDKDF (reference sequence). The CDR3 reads CATSRDGGRNYGYTF. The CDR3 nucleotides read TGTGCCACCAGCAGAGATGGGGGACGGAACTATGGCTACACCTTC.

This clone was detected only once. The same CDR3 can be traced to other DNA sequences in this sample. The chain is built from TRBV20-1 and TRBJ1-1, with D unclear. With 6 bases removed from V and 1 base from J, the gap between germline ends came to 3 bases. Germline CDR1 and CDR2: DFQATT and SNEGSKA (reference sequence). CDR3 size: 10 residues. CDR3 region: CSAENTEAFF. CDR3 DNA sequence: TGCAGTGCAGAGAACACTGAAGCTTTCTTT.

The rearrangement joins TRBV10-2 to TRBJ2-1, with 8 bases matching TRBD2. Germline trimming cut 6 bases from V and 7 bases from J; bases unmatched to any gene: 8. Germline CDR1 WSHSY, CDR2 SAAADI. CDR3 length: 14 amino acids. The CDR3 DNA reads TGCGCCAGCAGGCCGGGACTAGAGGGTAATGAGCAGTTCTTC. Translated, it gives CASRPGLEGNEQFF.

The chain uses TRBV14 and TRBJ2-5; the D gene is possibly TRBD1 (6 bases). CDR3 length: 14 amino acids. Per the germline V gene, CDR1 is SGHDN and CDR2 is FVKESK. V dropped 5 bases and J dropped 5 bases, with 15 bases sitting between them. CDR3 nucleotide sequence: TGTGCCAGCAGCGCCCCAGGGGTGCTGGAGACCCAGTACTTC. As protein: CASSAPGVLETQYF. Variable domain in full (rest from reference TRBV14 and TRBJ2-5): EAGVTQFPSHSVIEKGQTVTLRCDPISGHDNLYWYRRVMGKEIKFLLHFVKESKQDESGMPNNRFLAERTGGTYSTLKVQPAELEDSGVYFCASSAPGVLETQYFGPGTRLLVL.

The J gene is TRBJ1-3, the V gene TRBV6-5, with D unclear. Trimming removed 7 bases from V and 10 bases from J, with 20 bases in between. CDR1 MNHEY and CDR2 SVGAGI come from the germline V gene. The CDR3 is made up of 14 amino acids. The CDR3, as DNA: TGTGCCAGCACCGAGTCAGGCACGGCGGGGACCATATATTTT. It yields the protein CASTESGTAGTIYF.

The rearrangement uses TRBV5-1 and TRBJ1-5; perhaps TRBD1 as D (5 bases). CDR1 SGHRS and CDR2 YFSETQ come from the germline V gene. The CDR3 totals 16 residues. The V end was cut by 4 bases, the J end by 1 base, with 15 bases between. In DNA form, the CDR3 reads TGCGCCAGCAGCCCCGGACCGGGGGGGAGCAATCAGCCCCAGCATTTT. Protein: CASSPGPGGSNQPQHF.

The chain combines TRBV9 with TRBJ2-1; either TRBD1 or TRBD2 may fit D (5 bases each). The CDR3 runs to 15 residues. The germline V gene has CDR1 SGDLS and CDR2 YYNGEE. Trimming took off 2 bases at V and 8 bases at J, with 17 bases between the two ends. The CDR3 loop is CASSVSGTGTHEQFF. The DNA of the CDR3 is TGTGCCAGCAGCGTTAGTGGGACGGGGACGCATGAGCAGTTCTTC.

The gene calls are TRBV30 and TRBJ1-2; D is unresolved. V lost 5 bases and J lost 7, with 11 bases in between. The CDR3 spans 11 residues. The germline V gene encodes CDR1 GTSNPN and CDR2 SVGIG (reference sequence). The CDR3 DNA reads TGTGCCTGGTCCAGAGAAAGTGGCTACACCTTC. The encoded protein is CAWSRESGYTF.

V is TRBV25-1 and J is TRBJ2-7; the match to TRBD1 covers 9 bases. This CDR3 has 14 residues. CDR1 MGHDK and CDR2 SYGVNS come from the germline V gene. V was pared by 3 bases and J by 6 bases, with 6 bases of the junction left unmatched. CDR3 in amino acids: CASSDWDRVGEQYF. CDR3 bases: TGTGCCAGCAGTGATTGGGACAGGGTGGGCGAGCAGTACTTC.

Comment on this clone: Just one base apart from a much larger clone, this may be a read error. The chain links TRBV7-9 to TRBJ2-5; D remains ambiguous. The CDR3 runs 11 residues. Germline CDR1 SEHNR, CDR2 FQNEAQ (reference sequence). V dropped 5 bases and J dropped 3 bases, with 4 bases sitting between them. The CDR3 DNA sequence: TGTGCCAGCAGCATGGAAGAGACCCAGTACTTC. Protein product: CASSMEETQYF.

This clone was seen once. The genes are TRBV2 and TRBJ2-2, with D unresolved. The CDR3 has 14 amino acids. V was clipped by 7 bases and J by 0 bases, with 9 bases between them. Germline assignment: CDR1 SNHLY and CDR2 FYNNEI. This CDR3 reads CASITIANTGELFF. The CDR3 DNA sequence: TGTGCCAGCATAACGATCGCGAACACCGGGGAGCTGTTTTTT.

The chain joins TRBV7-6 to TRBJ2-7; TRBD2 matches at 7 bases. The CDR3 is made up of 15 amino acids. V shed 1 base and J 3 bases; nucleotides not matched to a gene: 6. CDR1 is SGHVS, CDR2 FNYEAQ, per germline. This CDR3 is CASSLGTAGSYEQYF. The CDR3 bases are TGTGCCAGCAGCTTAGGTACAGCGGGGAGCTACGAGCAGTACTTC.

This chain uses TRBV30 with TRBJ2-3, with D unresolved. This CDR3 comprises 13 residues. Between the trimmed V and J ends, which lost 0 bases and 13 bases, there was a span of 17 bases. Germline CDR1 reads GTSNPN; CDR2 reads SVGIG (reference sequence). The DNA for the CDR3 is TGTGCCTGGAGTGTACTAATTGGCCCACGAAAGTATTTT. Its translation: CAWSVLIGPRKYF.

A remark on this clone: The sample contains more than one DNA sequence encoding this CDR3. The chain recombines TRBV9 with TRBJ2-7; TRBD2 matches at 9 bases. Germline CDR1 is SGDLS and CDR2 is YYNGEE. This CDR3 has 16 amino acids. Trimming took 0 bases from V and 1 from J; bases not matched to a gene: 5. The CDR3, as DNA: TGTGCCAGCAGCGTAGGGCTAGCGGGGCCATCCTACGAGCAGTACTTC. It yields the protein CASSVGLAGPSYEQYF.